A single sample gave rise to the 22 T cell receptor beta chains below, sequenced in a study of blood T cell repertoires in COVID-19. TCRdb keeps only in-frame clones here, not all; method: immunoSEQ multiplex PCR. The table shows about 150,000 clones, with 80% to 90% occurring only once. Sample: peripheral blood. The receptors come from a woman aged 40 to 50 with acute or convalescent COVID-19.

This sequence joins TRBV9 and TRBJ2-3; no clear D. The V gene lost 2 bases and the J gene lost 3 bases, with 10 bases spanning the gap. CDR1 SGDLS and CDR2 YYNGEE come from the germline V gene. The CDR3 has 14 residues. The CDR3 DNA follows: TGTGCCAGCAGCGTTGCTTCCGGGACAGATACGCAGTATTTT. It translates to CASSVASGTDTQYF.

This clone showed up just once. This rearrangement joins TRBV7-9 to TRBJ2-2; perhaps TRBD2 as D (6 bases). The CDR3 sequence is 14 residues long. V was cut by 5 bases and J by 6 bases, with 13 bases left in between. The V gene's germline CDR1 is SEHNR and CDR2 FQNEAQ (reference sequence). CDR3 in amino acids: CASSPRGEAGELFF. In DNA form, the CDR3 reads TGTGCCAGCAGCCCCCGTGGGGAGGCCGGGGAGCTGTTTTTT. Together with reference TRBV7-9 and TRBJ2-2, the CDR3 gives the full variable domain: DTGVSQNPRHKITKRGQNVTFRCDPISEHNRLYWYRQTLGQGPEFLTYFQNEAQLEKSRLLSDRFSAERPKGSFSTLEIQRTEQGDSAMYLCASSPRGEAGELFFGEGSRLTVL.

This clone came up once. This sequence joins TRBV19 and TRBJ2-6; 9 bases are shared with TRBD2. CDR3 size: 18 residues. Germline CDR1 and CDR2: LNHDA and SQIVND (reference sequence). V gave up 5 bases and J gave up 0 bases; unmatched junction bases: 8. CDR3 in amino acids: CASSLIAGADSGANVLTF. In nucleotides, the CDR3 is TGTGCCAGTAGTCTGATAGCGGGGGCGGACTCTGGGGCCAACGTCCTGACTTTC.

V gene TRBV6-1 combines with J gene TRBJ1-3, with 12 bases fitting TRBD1. This CDR3 region has 15 residues. Germline V lookup: CDR1 MNHNS, CDR2 SASEGT. With V trimmed by 3 bases and J by 8 bases, 5 bases remained unmatched. The CDR3 DNA reads TGTGCCAGCAGTGACGGGACAGGGGGCTCGGACACCATATATTTT. This gives the protein CASSDGTGGSDTIYF.

The table lists this clone with a few counts. This sequence joins TRBV6-6 and TRBJ1-1, with 10 bases aligning to TRBD1. Germline V CDR1 and CDR2: MNHNY, SVGAGI (reference sequence). Losses at the gene ends were 0 bases for V and 2 bases for J; bases not matched to a gene: 3. The CDR3 sequence is 16 residues long. The CDR3 is CASSYSWDRGNTEAFF. The CDR3, as DNA: TGTGCCAGCAGTTACTCTTGGGACAGGGGAAACACTGAAGCTTTCTTT.

CDR3 nucleotides: TGTGCCAGCAGCTATTCAGAGAGGGAAAAACTGTTTTTT. It codes for CASSYSEREKLFF. The V gene is TRBV11-3, the J gene TRBJ1-4; D is unresolved. Germline lookup yields CDR1 SGHNT and CDR2 YENEEA. V was trimmed by 4 bases and J by 8 bases, leaving 11 bases between them. The CDR3 has 13 amino acids.

The V gene is TRBV7-3, the J gene TRBJ2-2; 13 bases line up with TRBD2. V shed 5 bases and J 4 bases; nucleotides not matched to a gene: 10. The CDR3 consists of 18 residues. Germline loops: CDR1 SGHTA, CDR2 FQGTGA. Here the CDR3 reads CASSLKTSGGPSTGELFF. The DNA for the CDR3 is TGTGCCAGCAGCCTCAAGACTAGCGGGGGGCCAAGCACCGGGGAGCTGTTTTTT.

In DNA form, the CDR3 reads TGCGCCAGCAGCTTGGACCCGGGACAGGGATCTTTCGGCTACACCTTC. This translates into CASSLDPGQGSFGYTF. This sequence joins TRBV5-1 and TRBJ1-2, with 9 bases lining up with TRBD1. The CDR3 runs 16 residues. Germline V CDR1 and CDR2: SGHRS, YFSETQ. V gave up 0 bases and J gave up 8 bases; unmatched junction bases: 11.

V and J are TRBV19 and TRBJ1-1; 7 positions agree with TRBD1. This CDR3 has 15 amino acids. Germline assignment: CDR1 LNHDA and CDR2 SQIVND (reference sequence). The CDR3 DNA sequence: TGTGTCACTACAGGGGCCCCAAATGGTAACACTGAAGCTTTCTTT. It specifies CVTTGAPNGNTEAFF.

This chain uses TRBV7-3 with TRBJ2-3; 7 bases line up with TRBD2. J lost 1 base, V lost 5 bases, and 3 bases had no gene match. The germline V gene encodes CDR1 SGHTA and CDR2 FQGTGA. The CDR3 runs 14 residues. Here the CDR3 DNA reads TGTGCCAGCAGCGGAAGCGGGGGCACAGATACGCAGTATTTT. As protein: CASSGSGGTDTQYF.

The genes are TRBV3-1 (or the pseudogene TRBV3-2) and TRBJ1-1; maybe TRBD1 (6 bases). The CDR3 runs 17 residues. Trimming stripped 2 bases from V and 0 bases from J, with 16 bases between. The germline V gene encodes CDR1 LGHDT and CDR2 YNNKEL (reference sequence). Here the CDR3 DNA reads TGTGCCAGCAGCCAAAGGGCAGGGGTGGGAATGAACACTGAAGCTTTCTTT. Translation gives CASSQRAGVGMNTEAFF.

Details on this clone: Within the sample, other DNA sequences also encode this same CDR3. The rearrangement links TRBV19 to TRBJ2-2; D gene uncertain. The CDR3 extends over 15 amino acids. Trimming took off 3 bases at V and 0 bases at J, with 8 bases between the two ends. Germline V gene sequence: CDR1 LNHDA, CDR2 SQIVND (reference sequence). The CDR3, as DNA: TGTGCCAGTAGTATCGGTACGGCGAACACCGGGGAGCTGTTTTTT. This encodes CASSIGTANTGELFF.

CDR3 coding DNA: TGTGCCTGGAATCTCAGGATGAACACTGAAGCTTTCTTT. This translates into CAWNLRMNTEAFF. The chain has TRBV30 and TRBJ1-1; D is unclear. V lost 4 bases and J 0 bases, leaving 9 bases between the germline ends. Germline CDR1 GTSNPN, CDR2 SVGIG (reference sequence). This CDR3 region has 13 residues.

The chain is built from TRBV5-5 and TRBJ2-1, with 7 bases that match TRBD2. This CDR3 is built from 14 residues. V shed 7 bases, J shed 0 bases, and the junction held 4 bases outside the gene matches. CDR1 and CDR2 (germline): SGHKS, YYEKEE (reference sequence). DNA of the CDR3: TGTGCCAGCTTGCGGGAGCCCTCCTACAATGAGCAGTTCTTC. It codes for CASLREPSYNEQFF.

The V gene is TRBV2, the J gene TRBJ2-3, with 9 positions matching TRBD2. The germline gives CDR1 SNHLY, CDR2 FYNNEI. This CDR3 region has 16 residues. Losses at the gene ends were 7 bases for V and 3 bases for J; bases not matched to a gene: 11. CDR3 sequence: CASNGVGLAGTDTQYF. CDR3 sequence (DNA): TGTGCCAGCAACGGGGTGGGGCTAGCGGGGACAGATACGCAGTATTTT.

The gene calls are TRBV3-1 (or the pseudogene TRBV3-2) and TRBJ1-6; perhaps TRBD1 as D (5 bases). The germline V gene has CDR1 LGHDT and CDR2 YNNKEL (reference sequence). Trimming took 3 bases from V and 4 from J, leaving 10 bases between them. The CDR3 length is 15 residues. The CDR3 loop is CASSHPTEYNSPLHF. The CDR3 bases are TGTGCCAGCAGCCATCCGACAGAGTATAATTCACCCCTCCACTTT.

This rearrangement joins TRBV6-5 to TRBJ1-5; 7 nucleotides align to TRBD1. The J segment lost 4 bases and the V segment lost 6 bases, leaving 3 bases of the junction unmatched. The CDR3 length is 13 residues. From germline, CDR1 is MNHEY and CDR2 SVGAGI. CDR3 sequence: CASRDRHNQPQHF. The CDR3 DNA follows: TGTGCCAGCAGGGACAGGCATAATCAGCCCCAGCATTTT.

The J gene is TRBJ1-2, the V gene TRBV13; D unresolved. The germline V gene has CDR1 PRHDT and CDR2 FYEKMQ (reference sequence). CDR3 size: 13 residues. V was pared by 2 bases and J by 6 bases, with 10 bases between. This chain's CDR3 is CASSLQAGHGYTF. DNA for the CDR3: TGTGCCAGCAGCTTACAGGCTGGCCATGGCTACACCTTC.

The table lists this clone with a count of one. V usage is TRBV25-1 and J usage is TRBJ1-5; 9 bases agree with TRBD1. The germline gives CDR1 MGHDK, CDR2 SYGVNS. V shed 4 bases and J 5 bases; nucleotides not matched to a gene: 3. CDR3 size: 14 residues. CDR3 bases: TGTGCCAGCAGTGCGGGGACAGGGTATCAGCCCCAGCATTTT. Translating it yields CASSAGTGYQPQHF. The full variable domain, rest sourced from reference TRBV25-1 and TRBJ1-5, is EADIYQTPRYLVIGTGKKITLECSQTMGHDKMYWYQQDPGMELHLIHYSYGVNSTEKGDLSSESTVSRIRTEHFPLTLESARPSHTSQYLCASSAGTGYQPQHFGDGTRLSIL.

In the case of this clone: Other nucleotide sequences in the sample specify the same CDR3. The rearrangement uses TRBV9 and TRBJ2-5; TRBD1 aligns across 9 bases. The CDR3 contains 14 residues. Per germline, CDR1 SGDLS and CDR2 YYNGEE. J was trimmed by 1 base and V by 2 bases; bases with no gene match: 0. The CDR3 DNA reads TGTGCCAGCAGCGTGGACAGGGGCCAAGAGACCCAGTACTTC. Translated: CASSVDRGQETQYF.

Comment on this clone: The same CDR3 can be traced to other DNA sequences in this sample. The chain joins TRBV28 to TRBJ2-1; 7 nucleotides line up with TRBD1. The J segment lost 1 base and the V segment lost 2 bases, leaving 2 bases of the junction unmatched. The CDR3 is 15 amino acids. Germline V gene sequence: CDR1 MDHEN, CDR2 SYDVKM. The CDR3: CASSLTGVSYNEQFF. DNA of the CDR3: TGTGCCAGCAGTTTAACAGGGGTATCCTACAATGAGCAGTTCTTC.

The table lists this clone with a few counts. The V and J genes are TRBV14 and TRBJ1-6; D is uncertain. CDR1 and CDR2 from the germline V gene are SGHDN and FVKESK. The CDR3 extends over 17 amino acids. The ends were cut back, 0 bases at V and 7 bases at J, with 16 bases in the middle. CDR3 nucleotide sequence: TGTGCCAGCAGCCAAGATCCGGCAGGAACCACGAATTCACCCCTCCACTTT. It yields the protein CASSQDPAGTTNSPLHF.